This T cell receptor beta chain emerged from a study of OX40 agonist ivuxolimab in advanced cancers. Study-wide context: Cancers in dose escalation were hepatocellular, melanoma, renal cell and head and neck. Study conclusions and caveats: Antigen targets of the expanded peripheral T cells went undetermined.

Sequencing was performed with immunoSEQ multiplex PCR; in TCRdb, only in-frame clones are kept and a portion is missing. The profile covers approximately 20,000 clones, with around 80% appearing a single time and 13% to 15% taken by the ten largest. Germline values: CDR1 WNHNN, CDR2 SYGVQD (reference sequence). V shed 3 bases and J shed 0 bases, with 9 bases lying between them. The length of the CDR3 is 15 residues. Samples were taken at baseline and on day 1 of cycles 4 and 7. A remark on this clone: As yet, its antigen is unknown.

V is TRBV10-1 and J is TRBJ1-3; D remains ambiguous. The material was CD4+ or CD8+ T cells sorted from blood, obtained in a trial of the OX40 agonist ivuxolimab. This clonotype originated in an adult with an advanced solid tumor such as melanoma, head and neck, liver or kidney cancer. CDR3 sequence reads: CASSDPGDSGNTIYF. The CDR3 nucleotides read TGCGCCAGCAGTGATCCGGGAGACTCTGGAAACACCATATATTTT.